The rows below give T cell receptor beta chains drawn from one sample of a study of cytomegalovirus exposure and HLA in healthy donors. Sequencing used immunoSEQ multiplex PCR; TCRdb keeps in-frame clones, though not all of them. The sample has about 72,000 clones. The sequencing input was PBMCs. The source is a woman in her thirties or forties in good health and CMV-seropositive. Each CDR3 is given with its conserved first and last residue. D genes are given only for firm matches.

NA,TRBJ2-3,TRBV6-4,TGTGCCAGCAGTGACTCTGACTCCTCCACAGATACGCAGTATTTT,CASSDSDSSTDTQYF
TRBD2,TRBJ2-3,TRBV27,TGTGCCAGCAGTTTATGGGCTAGCGGGAGGGCCCGAACAGATACGCAGTATTTT,CASSLWASGRARTDTQYF
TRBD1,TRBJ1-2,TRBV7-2,TGTGCCAGCAGCGCCCAGGACAGGGAACATGGCTACACCTTC,CASSAQDREHGYTF
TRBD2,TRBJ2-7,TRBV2,TGTGCCAGCAGGGGGGGACTAGCTAATGAGCAGTACTTC,CASRGGLANEQYF
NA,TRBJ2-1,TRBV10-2,TGCGCCAGCTTACGGCTAGTTGGCAATGAGCAGTTCTTC,CASLRLVGNEQFF
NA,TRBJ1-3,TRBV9,TGTGCCAGCAGCGTAGAAGGGGCCACAGGAAACACCATATATTTT,CASSVEGATGNTIYF
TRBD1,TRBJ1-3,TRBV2,TGTGCCAGCAGTGGCCGGACAGGGGGTACCTACACCATATATTTT,CASSGRTGGTYTIYF
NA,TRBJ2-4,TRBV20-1,TGCAGTTCTTATTCGGGGGTCATTCAGTACTTC,CSSYSGVIQYF
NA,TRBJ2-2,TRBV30,TGTGCCTGGAGAGGGGTAGCGAACACCGGGGAGCTGTTTTTT,CAWRGVANTGELFF
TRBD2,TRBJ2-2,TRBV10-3,TGTGCCATCAGAACTAGCGGGAGTGAGACCGGGGAGCTGTTTTTT,CAIRTSGSETGELFF
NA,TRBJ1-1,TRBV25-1,TGTGCCAGCACCCTAAGCGGGTCCGCGGCTGAAGCTTTCTTT,CASTLSGSAAEAFF
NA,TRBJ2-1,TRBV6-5,TGTGCCAGCATTGGCACTAGCCGGGGGTCCGATGAGCAGTTCTTC,CASIGTSRGSDEQFF
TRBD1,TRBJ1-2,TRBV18,TGTGCCAGCTCACCACCGGGACAGGGCCAGGGCTACACCTTC,CASSPPGQGQGYTF
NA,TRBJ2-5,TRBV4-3,TGCGCCAGCAGCCAAGAATGGGGGGGCGCAGGAGAGACCCAGTACTTC,CASSQEWGGAGETQYF
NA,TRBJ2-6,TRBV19,TGTGCCAGTAGTATAGATTTGGGCGCTTTTTCTGGGGCCAACGTCCTGACTTTC,CASSIDLGAFSGANVLTF
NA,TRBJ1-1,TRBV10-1,TGCGCCAGCAGCGTCAGGGGCCAGAGCACTGAAGCTTTCTTT,CASSVRGQSTEAFF
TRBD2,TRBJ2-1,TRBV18,TGTGCCAGCTCACCAAGGACTAGCGGGGGGCAGGGGGAGCAGTTCTTC,CASSPRTSGGQGEQFF
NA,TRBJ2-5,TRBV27,TGTGCCAGCAGAGGACAGGGAGGGGAGACCCAGTACTTC,CASRGQGGETQYF
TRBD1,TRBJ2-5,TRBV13,TGTGCCAGCAGCTTAGGAGGACAGGGGGGGGAGACCCAGTACTTC,CASSLGGQGGETQYF
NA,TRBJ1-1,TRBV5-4,TGTGCCAGCAGCTTGGATGAGACTGAAGCTTTCTTT,CASSLDETEAFF
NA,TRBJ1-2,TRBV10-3,TGTGCCATCAGGACAGGAATGAACTATGGCTACACCTTC,CAIRTGMNYGYTF
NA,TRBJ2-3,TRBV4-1,TGCGCCAGCAGCCAAGATCGTCTGCGGAGCACAGATACGCAGTATTTT,CASSQDRLRSTDTQYF
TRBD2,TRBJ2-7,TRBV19,TGTGCCAGTAGTATGACTAGCGGCTACGAGCAGTACTTC,CASSMTSGYEQYF
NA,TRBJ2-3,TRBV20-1,TGCAGTGCTAGAGGTTTCCAAACGCAGTATTTT,CSARGFQTQYF